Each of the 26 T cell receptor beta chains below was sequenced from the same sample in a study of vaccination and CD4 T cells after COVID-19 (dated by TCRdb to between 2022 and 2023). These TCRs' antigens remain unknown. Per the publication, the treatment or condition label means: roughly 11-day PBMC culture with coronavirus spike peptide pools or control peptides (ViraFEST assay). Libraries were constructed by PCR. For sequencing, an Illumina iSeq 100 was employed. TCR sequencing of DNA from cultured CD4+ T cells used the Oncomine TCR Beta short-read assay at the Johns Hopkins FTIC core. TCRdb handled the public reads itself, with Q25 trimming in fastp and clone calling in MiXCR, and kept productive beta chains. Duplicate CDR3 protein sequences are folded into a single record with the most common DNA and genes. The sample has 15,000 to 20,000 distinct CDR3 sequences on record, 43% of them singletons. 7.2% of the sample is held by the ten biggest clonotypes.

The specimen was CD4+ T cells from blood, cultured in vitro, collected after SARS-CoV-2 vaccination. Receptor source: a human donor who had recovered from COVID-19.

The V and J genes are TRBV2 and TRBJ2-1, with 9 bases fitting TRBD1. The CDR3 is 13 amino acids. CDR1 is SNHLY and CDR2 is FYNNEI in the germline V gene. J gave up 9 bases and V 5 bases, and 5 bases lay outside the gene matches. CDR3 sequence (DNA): TGTGCCAGCAGTATCGGGACAGGGTTTGAGCAGTTCTTC. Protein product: CASSIGTGFEQFF.

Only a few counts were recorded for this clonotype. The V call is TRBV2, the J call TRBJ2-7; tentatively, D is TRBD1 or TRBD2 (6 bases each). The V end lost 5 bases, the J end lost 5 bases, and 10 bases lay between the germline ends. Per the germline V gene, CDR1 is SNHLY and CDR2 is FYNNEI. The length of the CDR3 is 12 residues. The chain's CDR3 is CASSTRGDEQYF. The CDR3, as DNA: TGTGCCAGCAGTACAAGGGGGGACGAGCAGTACTTC.

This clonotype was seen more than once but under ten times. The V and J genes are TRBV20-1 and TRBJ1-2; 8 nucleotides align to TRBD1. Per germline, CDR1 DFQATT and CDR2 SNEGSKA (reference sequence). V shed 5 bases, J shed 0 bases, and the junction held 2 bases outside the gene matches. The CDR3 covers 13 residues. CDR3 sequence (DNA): TGCAGTGCTCCGGGACAGGCTAACTATGGCTACACCTTC. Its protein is CSAPGQANYGYTF.

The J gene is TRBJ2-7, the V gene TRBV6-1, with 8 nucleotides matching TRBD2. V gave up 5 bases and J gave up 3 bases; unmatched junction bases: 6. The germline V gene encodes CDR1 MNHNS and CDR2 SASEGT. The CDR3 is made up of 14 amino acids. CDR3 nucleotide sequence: TGTGCCAGCAGTCTCCGGACTAGCCTCTACGAGCAGTACTTC. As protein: CASSLRTSLYEQYF.

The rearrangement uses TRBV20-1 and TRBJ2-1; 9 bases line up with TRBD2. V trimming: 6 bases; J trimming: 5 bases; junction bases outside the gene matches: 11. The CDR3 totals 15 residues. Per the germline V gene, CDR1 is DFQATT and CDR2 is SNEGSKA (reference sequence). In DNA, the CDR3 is TGCAGTGCCAATACAGCGGGAGGCGTTAACAATGAGCAGTTCTTC. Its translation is CSANTAGGVNNEQFF.

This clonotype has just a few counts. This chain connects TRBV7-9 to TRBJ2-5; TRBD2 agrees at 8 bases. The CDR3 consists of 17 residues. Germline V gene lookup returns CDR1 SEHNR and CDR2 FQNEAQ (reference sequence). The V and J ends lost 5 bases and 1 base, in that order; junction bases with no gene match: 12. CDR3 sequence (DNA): TGTGCCAGCAGCGTCCTTGGGACTAGTATCTCCCAAGAGACCCAGTACTTC. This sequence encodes CASSVLGTSISQETQYF. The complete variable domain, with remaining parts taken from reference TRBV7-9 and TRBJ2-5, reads DTGVSQNPRHKITKRGQNVTFRCDPISEHNRLYWYRQTLGQGPEFLTYFQNEAQLEKSRLLSDRFSAERPKGSFSTLEIQRTEQGDSAMYLCASSVLGTSISQETQYFGPGTRLLVL.

CDR3 in DNA: TGTGCCAGCAGTGAAAGGGGCACTGAAGCTTTCTTT. Translating it yields CASSERGTEAFF. The gene calls are TRBV2 and TRBJ1-1, with D perhaps TRBD1 (5 bases). This CDR3 has 12 residues. Germline loops: CDR1 SNHLY, CDR2 FYNNEI. The ends were cut back, 2 bases at V and 4 bases at J, with 5 bases in the middle.

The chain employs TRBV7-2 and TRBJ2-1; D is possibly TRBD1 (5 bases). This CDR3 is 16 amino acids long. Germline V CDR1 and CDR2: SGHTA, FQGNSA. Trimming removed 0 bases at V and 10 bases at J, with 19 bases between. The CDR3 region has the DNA TGTGCCAGCAGCTTAGCTTTCATGGACATGGGTGCCGAGCAGTTCTTC. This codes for CASSLAFMDMGAEQFF.

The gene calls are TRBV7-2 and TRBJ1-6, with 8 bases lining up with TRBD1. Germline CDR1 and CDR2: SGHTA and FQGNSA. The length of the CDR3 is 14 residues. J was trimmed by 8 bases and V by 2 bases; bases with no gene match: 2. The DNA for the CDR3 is TGTGCCAGCAGCTTACAGGGGGCGGATTCACCCCTCCACTTT. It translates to CASSLQGADSPLHF.

CDR3 residues: CASSSQGARTEAFF. As DNA, the CDR3 is TGTGCCAGCAGCTCACAGGGGGCGCGGACTGAAGCTTTCTTT. This chain joins TRBV5-5 and TRBJ1-1, with 9 bases matching TRBD1. The CDR3 runs 14 residues. CDR1 is SGHKS and CDR2 is YYEKEE in the germline V gene (reference sequence). V was clipped by 3 bases and J by 5 bases; unmatched bases: 5.

The chain's CDR3 is CASSYSPGNTGELFF. The CDR3 coding sequence is TGTGCCAGCAGTTACTCTCCGGGGAACACCGGGGAGCTGTTTTTT. The V and J genes are TRBV6-5 and TRBJ2-2; D is unclear. CDR3 size: 15 residues. Trimming removed 0 bases from V and 1 base from J, with 6 bases in between. Germline V gene lookup returns CDR1 MNHEY and CDR2 SVGAGI.

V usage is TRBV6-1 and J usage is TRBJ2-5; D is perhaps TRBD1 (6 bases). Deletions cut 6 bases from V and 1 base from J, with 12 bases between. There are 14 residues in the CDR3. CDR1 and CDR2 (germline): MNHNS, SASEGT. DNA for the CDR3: TGTGCCAGCAGCCTTAACAGGGCCCAAGAGACCCAGTACTTC. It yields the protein CASSLNRAQETQYF.

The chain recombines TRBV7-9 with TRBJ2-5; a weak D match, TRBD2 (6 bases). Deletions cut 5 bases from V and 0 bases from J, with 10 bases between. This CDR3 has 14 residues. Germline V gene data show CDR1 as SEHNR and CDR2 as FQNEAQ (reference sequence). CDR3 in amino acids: CASSRDSYQETQYF. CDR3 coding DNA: TGTGCCAGCAGCAGGGACTCCTACCAAGAGACCCAGTACTTC.

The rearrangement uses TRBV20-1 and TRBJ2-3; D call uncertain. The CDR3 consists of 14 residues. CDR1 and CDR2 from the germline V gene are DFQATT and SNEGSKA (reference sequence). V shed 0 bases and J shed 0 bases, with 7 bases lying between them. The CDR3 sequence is CSARELDSTDTQYF. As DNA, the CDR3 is TGCAGTGCTAGAGAGCTTGACAGCACAGATACGCAGTATTTT.

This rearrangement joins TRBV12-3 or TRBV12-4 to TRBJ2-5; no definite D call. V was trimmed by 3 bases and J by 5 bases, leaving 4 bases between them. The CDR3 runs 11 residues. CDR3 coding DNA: TGTGCCAGCAGTTTCGGCGAGACCCAGTACTTC. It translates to CASSFGETQYF.

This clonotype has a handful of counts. The CDR3 DNA sequence: TGTGCCAGCAGTCATGGAGGGAGAGAGACCCAGTACTTC. Protein sequence: CASSHGGRETQYF. The rearrangement uses TRBV6-1 and TRBJ2-5; possibly TRBD2 for D (6 bases). Germline V lookup: CDR1 MNHNS, CDR2 SASEGT. The V end lost 5 bases, the J end lost 4 bases, and 11 bases lay between the germline ends. CDR3 length equals 13 residues.

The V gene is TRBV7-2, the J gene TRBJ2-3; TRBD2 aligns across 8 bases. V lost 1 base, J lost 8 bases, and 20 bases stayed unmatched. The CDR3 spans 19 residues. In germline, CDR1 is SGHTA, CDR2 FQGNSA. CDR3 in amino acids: CASSLVGSPGLGVEVTQYF. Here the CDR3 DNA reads TGTGCCAGCAGCTTAGTAGGATCTCCGGGACTAGGAGTGGAGGTTACGCAGTATTTT.

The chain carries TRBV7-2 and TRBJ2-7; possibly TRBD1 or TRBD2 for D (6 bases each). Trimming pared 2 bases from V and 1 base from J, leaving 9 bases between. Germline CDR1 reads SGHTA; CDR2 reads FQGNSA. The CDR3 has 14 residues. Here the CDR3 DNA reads TGTGCCAGCAGCTTACGGGGGCTTTCCTACGAGCAGTACTTC. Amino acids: CASSLRGLSYEQYF.

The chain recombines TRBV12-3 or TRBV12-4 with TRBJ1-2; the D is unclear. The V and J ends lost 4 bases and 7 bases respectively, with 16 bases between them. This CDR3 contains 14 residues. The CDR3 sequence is CASSWRRASGGYTF. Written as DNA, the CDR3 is TGTGCCAGCAGTTGGAGGAGGGCCTCAGGTGGCTACACCTTC.

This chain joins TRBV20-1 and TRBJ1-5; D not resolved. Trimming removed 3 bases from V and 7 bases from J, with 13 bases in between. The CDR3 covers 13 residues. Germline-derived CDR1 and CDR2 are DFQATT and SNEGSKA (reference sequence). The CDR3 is CSASNPRGQPQHF. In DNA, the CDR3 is TGCAGTGCTAGCAACCCGAGAGGGCAGCCCCAGCATTTT.

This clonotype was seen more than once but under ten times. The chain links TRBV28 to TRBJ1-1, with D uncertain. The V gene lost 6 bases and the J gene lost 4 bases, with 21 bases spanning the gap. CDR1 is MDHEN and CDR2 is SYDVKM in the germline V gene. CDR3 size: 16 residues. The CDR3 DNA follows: TGTGCCAGCAGCTTTCCTAATCAGGTGGTAGGCACTGAAGCTTTCTTT. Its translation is CASSFPNQVVGTEAFF.

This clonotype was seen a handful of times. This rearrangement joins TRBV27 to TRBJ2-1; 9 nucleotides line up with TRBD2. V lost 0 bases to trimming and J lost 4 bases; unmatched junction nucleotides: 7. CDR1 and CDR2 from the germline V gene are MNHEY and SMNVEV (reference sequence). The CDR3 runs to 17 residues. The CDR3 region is CASSLSLTSGGYNEQFF. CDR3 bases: TGTGCCAGCAGTTTATCCTTGACTAGCGGCGGGTACAATGAGCAGTTCTTC.

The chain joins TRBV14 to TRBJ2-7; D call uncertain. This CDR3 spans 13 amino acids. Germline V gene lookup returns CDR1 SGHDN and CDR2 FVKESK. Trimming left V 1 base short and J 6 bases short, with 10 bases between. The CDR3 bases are TGTGCCAGCAGCCAAGCCCCAAGGGCCGAGCAGTACTTC. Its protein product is CASSQAPRAEQYF. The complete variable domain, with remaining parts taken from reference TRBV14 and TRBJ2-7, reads EAGVTQFPSHSVIEKGQTVTLRCDPISGHDNLYWYRRVMGKEIKFLLHFVKESKQDESGMPNNRFLAERTGGTYSTLKVQPAELEDSGVYFCASSQAPRAEQYFGPGTRLTVT.

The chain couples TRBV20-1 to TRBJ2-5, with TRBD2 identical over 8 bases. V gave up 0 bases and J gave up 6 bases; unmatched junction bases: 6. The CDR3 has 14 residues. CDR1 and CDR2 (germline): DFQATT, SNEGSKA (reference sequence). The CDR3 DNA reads TGCAGTGCTAGAGATGGCGGGAGGAGGAAGACCCAGTACTTC. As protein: CSARDGGRRKTQYF.

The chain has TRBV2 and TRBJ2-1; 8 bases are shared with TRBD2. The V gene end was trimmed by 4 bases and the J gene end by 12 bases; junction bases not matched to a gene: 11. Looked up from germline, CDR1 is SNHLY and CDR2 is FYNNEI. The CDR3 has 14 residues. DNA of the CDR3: TGTGCCAGCAGTGGGCGGGAGGCCAACTTTGCGCAGTTCTTC. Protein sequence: CASSGREANFAQFF.

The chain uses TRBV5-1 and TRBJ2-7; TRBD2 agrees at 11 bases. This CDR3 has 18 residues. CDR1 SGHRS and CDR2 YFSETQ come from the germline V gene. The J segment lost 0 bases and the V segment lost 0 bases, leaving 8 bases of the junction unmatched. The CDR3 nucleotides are TGCGCCAGCAGCTTGGGGCCTAGCGGGGGGTCCAGCTCCTACGAGCAGTACTTC. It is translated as CASSLGPSGGSSSYEQYF.